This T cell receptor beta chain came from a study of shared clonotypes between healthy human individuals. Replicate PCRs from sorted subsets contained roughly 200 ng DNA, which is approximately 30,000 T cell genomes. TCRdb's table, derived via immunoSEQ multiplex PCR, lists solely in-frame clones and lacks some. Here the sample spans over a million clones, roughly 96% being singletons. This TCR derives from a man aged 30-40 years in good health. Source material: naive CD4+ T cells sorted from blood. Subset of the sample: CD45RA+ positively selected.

The CDR3: CATSRATGKGNTIYF. The CDR3 region has the DNA TGTGCCACCAGCAGAGCGACAGGGAAAGGAAACACCATATATTTT. The chain has TRBV15 and TRBJ1-3, with TRBD1 matching 7 bases. Trimming cost V 1 base and J 4 bases; bases outside gene matches: 4. Germline CDR1 LNHNV, CDR2 YYDKDF (reference sequence). CDR3 length equals 15 residues.